Listed below are T cell receptor beta chains from one sample, sequenced in a study of blood T cell repertoires in COVID-19. Some clones are missing from TCRdb's copy, which holds only in-frame ones; the method was immunoSEQ multiplex PCR. This sample carries about 27,000 clones, approximately 64% of them seen once, and the ten largest clones take under 7.5%. Material: peripheral blood. Receptors originate from a man between 60 and 75 years old with active or convalescent COVID-19. Each CDR3 is given with its conserved first and last residue. A D gene is named only where the DNA matches it firmly. Size is stated for part of the rows, as once, few or many counts, or as a class when the clone is expanded.

D gene,V gene,clone size,J gene,CDR3 DNA,CDR3 protein
-,TRBV20-1,-,TRBJ1-3,TGCAGTGCCCTAACCCGGGACACCATATATTTT,CSALTRDTIYF
TRBD1,TRBV29-1,-,TRBJ2-7,TGCAGCGTTGCCCCGGGACAGGGGGCCGAGCAGTACTTC,CSVAPGQGAEQYF
-,TRBV7-2,-,TRBJ1-5,TGTGCCAGCAGCCTAAGCCTAACCAATCAGCCCCAGCATTTT,CASSLSLTNQPQHF
-,TRBV6-1,-,TRBJ1-4,TGTGCCAGCAGTGAATATCGTGTTCGGACTCTAAAGCGTGAAAAACTGTTTTTT,CASSEYRVRTLKREKLFF
TRBD2,TRBV5-1,once,TRBJ2-1,TGCGCCAGCAGCCCGTCTAGCGGGGGGGGCATTTACAATGAGCAGTTCTTC,CASSPSSGGGIYNEQFF
TRBD1,TRBV7-3,-,TRBJ1-1,TGTGCCAGCAGGCAGGGGGGGAACACTGAAGCTTTCTTT,CASRQGGNTEAFF
-,TRBV7-9,-,TRBJ1-6,TGTGCCAGTGGGGGCAGGGGACGCTCACCCCTCCACTTT,CASGGRGRSPLHF
-,TRBV3-1/TRBV3-2,once,TRBJ2-5,TGTGCCAGCAGCCAAGTTACTAGTAATAAAGAGACCCAGTACTTC,CASSQVTSNKETQYF
TRBD1,TRBV6-1,few,TRBJ2-7,TGTGCCAGCAGTGAACGGGGGACAGGGTCCTACGAGCAGTACTTC,CASSERGTGSYEQYF
TRBD1,TRBV30,-,TRBJ1-4,TGTGCCTGGAGTCAGGGGGTAACAGGAAAACTGTTTTTT,CAWSQGVTGKLFF
-,TRBV19,few,TRBJ1-4,TGTGCCAGTAGTATTCGAGACCGGGGGTCTAATGAAAAACTGTTTTTT,CASSIRDRGSNEKLFF
-,TRBV11-2,few,TRBJ1-2,TGTGCCAGCAGCTTAGGGTTCAGGGTCAGTGGGAAAGGCTACACCTTC,CASSLGFRVSGKGYTF
TRBD1,TRBV2,few,TRBJ2-1,TGTGCCAGCACCCTAGGGGGCGAGCAGTTCTTC,CASTLGGEQFF
TRBD1,TRBV2,-,TRBJ1-1,TGTGCCAGCAGTGGAGACAGGGAGACTGAAGCTTTCTTT,CASSGDRETEAFF
TRBD1,TRBV7-6,-,TRBJ2-3,TGTGCCAGCAGCCCCCGGGACAGGTTCACAGATACGCAGTATTTT,CASSPRDRFTDTQYF
-,TRBV7-3,once,TRBJ1-5,TGTGCCAGCAGCTTAACGGGGCAGGAAACGCAGCCCCAGCATTTT,CASSLTGQETQPQHF
TRBD1,TRBV30,few,TRBJ2-3,TGTGCCTGGAGTGCTACCCGACAGGGCCCAGATACGCAGTATTTT,CAWSATRQGPDTQYF
TRBD1,TRBV10-3,-,TRBJ1-1,TGTGCCATCAGGGCCGGGACAGGGTTCACTGAAGCTTTCTTT,CAIRAGTGFTEAFF
TRBD1,TRBV15,-,TRBJ1-1,TGTGCCACCAGCAGAGAGAAGGGGGCGAACACTGAAGCTTTCTTT,CATSREKGANTEAFF
TRBD1,TRBV4-1,-,TRBJ1-1,TGCGCCAGCAGCCAAGATCAAAGCAGGGGGCTTCGGAACACTGAAGCTTTCTTT,CASSQDQSRGLRNTEAFF
-,TRBV27,-,TRBJ2-1,TGTGCCAGCAGTTTTGAGGTCAGGGCAAATGAGCAGTTCTTC,CASSFEVRANEQFF
TRBD1,TRBV13,-,TRBJ2-1,TGTGCCAGCAGCTTAGGATGGGACAGCTACAATGAGCAGTTCTTC,CASSLGWDSYNEQFF
-,TRBV5-6,-,TRBJ2-7,TGCGCCCGCAGCTTGGCGGGGGGCGCCGGGACTTACAGGGGGCACGAGCAGTACTTC,CARSLAGGAGTYRGHEQYF
TRBD2,TRBV5-1,few,TRBJ2-3,TGCGCCAGCAGCCCCGAAGGGACTAGCGGTTACACAGATACGCAGTATTTT,CASSPEGTSGYTDTQYF
-,TRBV7-8,-,TRBJ2-3,TGTGCCATGGGAGGAGGAGCGGACACAGATACGCAGTATTTT,CAMGGGADTDTQYF
-,TRBV6-1,-,TRBJ1-1,TGTGCCAGCAGTGAACACTACATGAACACTGAAGCTTTCTTT,CASSEHYMNTEAFF